These 20 T cell receptor beta chains came from one sample sequenced in a study of glioma-infiltrating T cells. TCR alpha and beta CDR3 regions were amplified from RNA using iRepertoire nested multiplex PCR. TCRdb recomputed calls from the multiplex PCR reads with MiXCR, one row per CDR3 protein. The sample has under 200,000 distinct CDR3 sequences, 25% to 35% seen once; the top ten hold 20% to 25%. Sequencing was done on a sample of glioma tissue, nonneoplastic brain tissue, or PBMCs (not recorded which). The receptors originated from a human donor with low-grade glioma or glioblastoma, undergoing nonglioma brain surgery, or in good health (not recorded which).

This clonotype was seen more than once but under ten times. This may stem from a read error, because a much larger clone lies one nucleotide away. J is TRBJ2-1 and V is TRBV20-1, with D maybe TRBD2 (5 bases). Per the germline V gene, CDR1 is DFQATT and CDR2 is SNEGSKA (reference sequence). The CDR3 is 16 residues long. The CDR3 nucleotides read TGCAGTGCTAGAGACGTCTCTGGGCCGGGGATCAATGGGCAGTTCTTC. Amino acid sequence: CSARDVSGPGINGQFF.

This clonotype was observed at least ten times. The chain carries TRBV18 and TRBJ2-7, with D tentatively TRBD1 (6 bases). This CDR3 has 13 amino acids. V shed 5 bases and J shed 3 bases, with 11 bases lying between them. Germline loops: CDR1 KGHSH, CDR2 LQKENI. The CDR3 reads CASSADRDYEQYF. The DNA for the CDR3 is TGTGCCAGCTCAGCGGACAGAGACTACGAGCAGTACTTC.

With regard to this clonotype: This may stem from a read error, because a much larger clone lies one nucleotide away. Here the CDR3 omits its conserved ending phenylalanine or tryptophan, so a read error is the likely source. The chain combines TRBV7-6 with TRBJ2-7; D not resolved. CDR1 and CDR2 (germline): SGHVS, FNYEAQ. Trimming left V 4 bases short and J 3 bases short, with 7 bases between. This CDR3 has 12 amino acids. CDR3 sequence reads: CASSSWVYEQYL. The CDR3 DNA is TGTGCCAGCAGCTCTTGGGTCTACGAGCAGTACTTA.

The chain joins TRBV4-1 to TRBJ2-2; 7 nucleotides agree with TRBD2. The CDR3 runs 16 residues. Germline lookup yields CDR1 MGHRA and CDR2 YSYEKL. V lost 0 bases, J lost 5 bases, and 6 bases stayed unmatched. The CDR3 nucleotides read TGCGCCAGCAGCCAAGAGGAGCGGGATGTGACCGGGGAGCTGTTTTTT. Its translation is CASSQEERDVTGELFF.

This clonotype was seen more than once but under ten times. This chain uses TRBV29-1 with TRBJ1-4; the D is unclear. The CDR3 loop spans 13 amino acids. V lost 2 bases to trimming and J lost 1 base, with 5 bases between them. Germline CDR1 reads SQVTM; CDR2 reads ANQGSEA. CDR3 nucleotide sequence: TGCAGCGTTGAATCAGGAACTAATGAAAAACTGTTTTTT. Translating gives CSVESGTNEKLFF. The full variable domain, in which reference TRBV29-1 and TRBJ1-4 provide the parts outside the CDR3, is SAVISQKPSRDICQRGTSLTIQCQVDSQVTMMFWYRQQPGQSLTLIATANQGSEATYESGFVIDKFPISRPNLTFSTLTVSNMSPEDSSIYLCSVESGTNEKLFFGSGTQLSVL.

This clonotype occurred many times. The chain uses TRBV12-3 or TRBV12-4 and TRBJ2-7; unclear D gene. This CDR3 region has 14 residues. Trimming took 6 bases from V and 5 from J, leaving 17 bases between them. The chain's CDR3 is CASSRPGSPHEQYF. The CDR3 nucleotides read TGTGCCAGCAGCCGCCCAGGTTCGCCCCACGAGCAGTACTTC.

This clonotype occurred many times. V and J are TRBV6-2 or TRBV6-3 and TRBJ2-7; 8 nucleotides line up with TRBD1. Unmatched junction bases numbered 5, after V lost 6 bases and J lost 1 base. The CDR3 has 14 amino acids. Germline lookup yields CDR1 MNHEY and CDR2 SVGEGT. This CDR3 reads CASRPRDRSYEQYF. In DNA form, the CDR3 reads TGTGCCAGCAGGCCACGGGACAGGTCCTACGAGCAGTACTTC.

V is TRBV2 and J is TRBJ2-3; D may be TRBD1 (5 bases). The ends were cut back, 5 bases at V and 5 bases at J, with 14 bases in the middle. The germline V gene has CDR1 SNHLY and CDR2 FYNNEI. CDR3 length equals 14 residues. CDR3 sequence: CASSPRVSEDTQYF. CDR3 sequence (DNA): TGTGCCAGCAGTCCCAGGGTGTCAGAAGATACGCAGTATTTT.

In regard to this clonotype: At one boundary the junction diverges from the germline segment, which might be a read error. V and J are TRBV25-1 and TRBJ2-2; TRBD2 is a possible D gene (5 bases). The CDR3 is 15 amino acids. Germline V CDR1 and CDR2: MGHDK, SYGVNS. The DNA of the CDR3 is TGTGCCAGCAGTCCGACTAAGCGATACACCGGAGAGCTGTTTTTT. Encoded protein: CASSPTKRYTGELFF.

Turning to this clonotype: A much larger clone lies a single base off, so this may be a read error. The chain joins TRBV7-9 to TRBJ1-1, with 9 bases fitting TRBD1. Trimming removed 10 bases from V and 5 bases from J; junction bases left unmatched: 20. Germline CDR1 reads SEHNR; CDR2 reads FQNEAQ (reference sequence). This CDR3 is 17 amino acids long. CDR3 DNA: TGTGCCATCCAACATGGAACAGGGGGCCTTCGAGAGACTGAAGCTTTCTTT. Translation: CAIQHGTGGLRETEAFF. Filled out from reference TRBV7-9 and TRBJ1-1, the complete variable domain reads DTGVSQNPRHKITKRGQNVTFRCDPISEHNRLYWYRQTLGQGPEFLTYFQNEAQLEKSRLLSDRFSAERPKGSFSTLEIQRTEQGDSAMYLCAIQHGTGGLRETEAFFGQGTRLTVV.

This clonotype was observed at least ten times. The chain carries TRBV7-2 and TRBJ1-2; D possibly corresponds to TRBD1 (6 bases). The germline V gene has CDR1 SGHTA and CDR2 FQGNSA. The CDR3 length is 15 residues. Between the trimmed V and J ends, which lost 1 base and 7 bases, there was a span of 16 bases. CDR3 loop: CASSLVGSRGGGYTF. As DNA, the CDR3 is TGTGCCAGCAGCTTAGTGGGGAGCAGGGGAGGTGGCTACACCTTC. The complete variable domain, with remaining parts taken from reference TRBV7-2 and TRBJ1-2, reads GAGVSQSPSNKVTEKGKDVELRCDPISGHTALYWYRQSLGQGLEFLIYFQGNSAPDKSGLPSDRFSAERTGGSVSTLTIQRTQQEDSAVYLCASSLVGSRGGGYTFGSGTRLTVV.

As to this clonotype: The junction does not match germline at one end; this may be a read error. The CDR3 reads CASGQGTRREETQYF. In DNA form, the CDR3 reads TGTGCCAGCGGCCAAGGTACTAGGAGGGAGGAGACCCAGTACTTC. The gene calls are TRBV3-1 and TRBJ2-5; D possibly corresponds to TRBD2 (6 bases). This CDR3 spans 15 amino acids. CDR1 is LGHDT and CDR2 is YNNKEL in the germline V gene (reference sequence).

Concerning this clonotype: With a much larger clone just one base away, this may be a read error. The final CDR3 position lacks the conserved phenylalanine or tryptophan, pointing to a likely read error. This chain connects TRBV16 to TRBJ2-1, with D possibly being TRBD1 (5 bases). V gave up 2 bases and J gave up 4 bases, with 9 bases separating them. Germline assignment: CDR1 KGHSY and CDR2 FQNENV. There are 14 residues in the CDR3. The CDR3 region has the DNA TGTGCCAGCAGCCAAAGGGGCGGATACAATGAGCAGTTCTTA. It encodes CASSQRGGYNEQFL.

In its sample, this clonotype was seen many times. The rearrangement links TRBV20-1 to TRBJ2-5; D gene ambiguous. CDR3 length: 12 amino acids. Germline-derived CDR1 and CDR2 are DFQATT and SNEGSKA (reference sequence). V was cut by 4 bases and J by 1 base, with 7 bases left in between. CDR3 nucleotide sequence: TGCAGTGCTAAAGACACCCAAGAGACCCAGTACTTC. This translates into CSAKDTQETQYF.

For this clonotype: This clone may be a read error of a much larger clone one base away. The rearrangement joins TRBV5-1 to TRBJ2-3; D is unclear. CDR1 and CDR2 from the germline V gene are SGHRS and YFSETQ. The CDR3 is 13 amino acids. The CDR3, as DNA: TGCGCCAGCACCTTGATTGATCGGGATACGCAGTATTTT. Protein sequence: CASTLIDRDTQYF.

The genes are TRBV5-6 and TRBJ1-1, with D uncertain. Trimming pared 0 bases from V and 5 bases from J, leaving 11 bases between. The germline V gene encodes CDR1 SGHDT and CDR2 YYEEEE. This CDR3 is built from 14 residues. In DNA, the CDR3 is TGTGCCAGCAGCTTGGCCGTGGGGAAGACTGAAGCTTTCTTT. Translated: CASSLAVGKTEAFF.

The table lists this clonotype with many counts. The rearrangement links TRBV6-1 to TRBJ1-2; 8 bases map to TRBD1. Germline CDR1 reads MNHNS; CDR2 reads SASEGT. J gave up 4 bases and V 6 bases, and 7 bases lay outside the gene matches. There are 14 residues in the CDR3. The CDR3 protein is CASRPTGEAYGYTF. In nucleotides, the CDR3 is TGTGCCAGCAGGCCGACAGGGGAGGCCTATGGCTACACCTTC.

This clonotype was counted at least ten times. This sequence joins TRBV27 and TRBJ1-5, with D possibly TRBD1 on 6 matching bases. Germline CDR1 is MNHEY and CDR2 is SMNVEV (reference sequence). Trimming left V 2 bases short and J 4 bases short, with 9 bases between. The length of the CDR3 is 14 residues. CDR3: CASSLTGPNQPQHF. As DNA, the CDR3 is TGTGCCAGCAGTTTAACAGGGCCGAATCAGCCCCAGCATTTT.

There are many counts of this clonotype. V and J are TRBV9 and TRBJ2-3, with 7 positions matching TRBD2. This CDR3 has 16 amino acids. Germline CDR1 reads SGDLS; CDR2 reads YYNGEE. J was trimmed by 1 base and V by 1 base; bases with no gene match: 6. In DNA, the CDR3 is TGTGCCAGCAGCGTACAAGAGGGGAGGGGCACAGATACGCAGTATTTT. Translated, it gives CASSVQEGRGTDTQYF.

This clonotype was seen repeatedly, ten times or more. The chain couples TRBV4-2 to TRBJ2-3; 7 bases match TRBD2. V was pared by 5 bases and J by 2 bases, with 16 bases of the junction left unmatched. Germline V CDR1 and CDR2: LGHNA, YNFKEQ. The CDR3 consists of 18 residues. The CDR3 bases are TGTGCCAGCAGCTCACTCGGGGGAACTAGCGACCCCACAGATACGCAGTATTTT. Translation: CASSSLGGTSDPTDTQYF.